This TCR beta chain was profiled in a study of blood T cell repertoires in COVID-19. Study overall: Acute-phase and convalescent COVID-19 samples originated in the United States, Italy and Spain. Sample material is recorded as cDNA or gDNA derived from T cells, B-cell-depleted T cells, or PBMCs.

This clone was seen a handful of times. This CDR3 is built from 10 residues. Germline V gene lookup returns CDR1 SQVTM and CDR2 ANQGSEA. V lost 6 bases and J 6 bases, leaving 8 bases between the germline ends. Source study methods: Estimated nucleated cell counts came from reference gene primer amplification. Repertoires were generated with immunoSEQ multiplex PCR, while TCRdb's copy carries only in-frame clones and drops some. The V and J calls and clone size are taken from that table; D and trimming were inferred from the DNA. The sample shows 150,000 to 200,000 clones, 65% to 90% of them seen only once.

The chain recombines TRBV29-1 with TRBJ1-1; possible D gene TRBD1, 5 bases. This clonotype was sampled from a human donor in a cohort sampled during active COVID-19. Sequenced: peripheral blood. DNA for the CDR3: TGCAGCGTCGGACATGCTGAAGCTTTCTTT. The encoded protein is CSVGHAEAFF.